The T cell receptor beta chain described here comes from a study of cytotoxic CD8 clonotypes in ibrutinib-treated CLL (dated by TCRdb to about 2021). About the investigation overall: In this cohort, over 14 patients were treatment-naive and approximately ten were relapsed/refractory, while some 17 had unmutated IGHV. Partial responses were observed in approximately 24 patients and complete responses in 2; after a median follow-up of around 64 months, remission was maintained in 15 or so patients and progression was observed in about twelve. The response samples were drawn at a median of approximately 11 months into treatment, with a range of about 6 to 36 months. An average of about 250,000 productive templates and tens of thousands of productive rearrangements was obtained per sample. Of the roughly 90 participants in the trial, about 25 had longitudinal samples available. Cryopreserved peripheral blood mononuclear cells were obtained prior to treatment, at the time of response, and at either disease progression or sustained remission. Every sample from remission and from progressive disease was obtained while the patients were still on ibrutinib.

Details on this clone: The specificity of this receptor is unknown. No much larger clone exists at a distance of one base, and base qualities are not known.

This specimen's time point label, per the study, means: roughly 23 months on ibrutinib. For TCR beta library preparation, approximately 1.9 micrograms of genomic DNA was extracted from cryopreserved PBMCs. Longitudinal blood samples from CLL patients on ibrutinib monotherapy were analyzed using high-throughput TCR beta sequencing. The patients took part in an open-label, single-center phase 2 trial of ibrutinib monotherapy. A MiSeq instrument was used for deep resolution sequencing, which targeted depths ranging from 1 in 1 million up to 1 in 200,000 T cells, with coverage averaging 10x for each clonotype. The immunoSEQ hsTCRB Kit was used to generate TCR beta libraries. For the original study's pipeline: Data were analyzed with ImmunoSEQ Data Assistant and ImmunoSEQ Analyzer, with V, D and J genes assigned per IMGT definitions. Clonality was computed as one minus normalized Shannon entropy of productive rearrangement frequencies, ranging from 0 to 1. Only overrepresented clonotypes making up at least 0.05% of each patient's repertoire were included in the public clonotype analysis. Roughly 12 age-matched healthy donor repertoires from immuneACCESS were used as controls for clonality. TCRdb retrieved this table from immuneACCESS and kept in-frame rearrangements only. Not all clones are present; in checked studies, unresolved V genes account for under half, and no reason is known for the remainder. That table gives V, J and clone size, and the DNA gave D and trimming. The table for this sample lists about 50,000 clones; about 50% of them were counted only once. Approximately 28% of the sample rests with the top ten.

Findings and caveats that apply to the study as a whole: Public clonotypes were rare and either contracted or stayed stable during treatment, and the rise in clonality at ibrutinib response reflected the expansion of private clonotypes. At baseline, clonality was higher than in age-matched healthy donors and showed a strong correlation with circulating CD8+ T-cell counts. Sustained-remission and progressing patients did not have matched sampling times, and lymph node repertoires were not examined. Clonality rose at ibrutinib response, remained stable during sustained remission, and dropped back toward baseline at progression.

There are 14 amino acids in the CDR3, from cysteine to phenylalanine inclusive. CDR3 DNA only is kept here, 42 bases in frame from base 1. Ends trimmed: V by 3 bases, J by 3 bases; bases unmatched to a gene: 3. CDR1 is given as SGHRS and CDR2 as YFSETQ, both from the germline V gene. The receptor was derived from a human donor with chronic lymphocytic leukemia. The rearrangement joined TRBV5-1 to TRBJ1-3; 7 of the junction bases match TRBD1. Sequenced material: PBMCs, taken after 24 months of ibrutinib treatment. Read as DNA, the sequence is TGCGCCAGCAGCTCAAGGGGGCTTGGAAACACCATATATTTT. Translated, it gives CASSSRGLGNTIYF.